This TCR beta chain was sequenced in a study of shared clonotypes between healthy human individuals. Germline CDR1 and CDR2: SGHRS and YFSETQ. The V end lost 2 bases, the J end lost 3 bases, and 15 bases lay between the germline ends. The CDR3 has 15 amino acids. Sequencing used immunoSEQ multiplex PCR; TCRdb keeps in-frame clones, though not all of them. Among 630,000 or so clones listed, 95% to 98% were seen once. Naive CD8 cells comprised CD45RO-negative, CCR7-positively selected cells, excluding terminally differentiated effector memory CD45RA+ cells. Specimen: naive CD8+ T cells sorted from blood. The V call is TRBV5-1, the J call TRBJ2-7; D not certain. The TCR comes from a man between 25 and 39 years old in good health. The CDR3 nucleotides read TGCGCCAGCAGCTTAGCAGGATTTTTGGACTACGAGCAGTACTTC. Protein: CASSLAGFLDYEQYF.